These 10 T cell receptor beta chains were sequenced from one sample in a study of control samples from healthy donors and cancer patients. The protocol was immunoSEQ multiplex PCR, while the TCRdb copy is restricted to in-frame clones and leaves out a portion. The data show about 130,000 clones, around 90% seen once. Sequencing was performed on blood. These receptors were obtained from a man in his forties in good health.

This clone is a singleton in its sample. V gene TRBV7-3 combines with J gene TRBJ2-3, with TRBD2 as a possible D gene (6 bases). Germline CDR1 SGHTA, CDR2 FQGTGA. The CDR3 contains 13 residues. With 3 bases removed from V and 4 bases from J, the gap between germline ends came to 8 bases. The DNA of the CDR3 is TGTGCCAGCAGCTTCCGGGGGTCAGATACGCAGTATTTT. As protein: CASSFRGSDTQYF.

The DNA of the CDR3 is TGTGCCAGCAGTTTGGGGACACTTTATGGCTACACCTTC. Its translation is CASSLGTLYGYTF. The genes are TRBV12-3 or TRBV12-4 and TRBJ1-2, with D perhaps matching TRBD1 (6 bases). Trimming took 3 bases from V and 5 from J, leaving 10 bases between them. The CDR3 extends over 13 amino acids.

CDR3 DNA: TGCGCCAGCAGCTGGGAGGGGATGTTCTCTGGAAACACCATATATTTT. It yields the protein CASSWEGMFSGNTIYF. The V and J genes are TRBV5-1 and TRBJ1-3, with a tentative D call TRBD1 (5 bases). Germline-derived CDR1 and CDR2 are SGHRS and YFSETQ. The V end lost 3 bases, the J end lost 0 bases, and 13 bases lay between the germline ends. There are 16 residues in the CDR3.

Worth noting for this clone: This sample also contains other DNA sequences that code for the same CDR3. The J gene is TRBJ2-5, the V gene TRBV3-1 (or the pseudogene TRBV3-2); 7 nucleotides match TRBD2. The CDR3 runs to 12 residues. From germline, CDR1 is LGHDT and CDR2 YNNKEL (reference sequence). V shed 4 bases and J 4 bases; nucleotides not matched to a gene: 0. In DNA form, the CDR3 reads TGTGCCAGCAGCCGGGGGGGAGAGACCCAGTACTTC. Translating it yields CASSRGGETQYF.

The table lists this clone with a count of one. The genes are TRBV3-1 (or the pseudogene TRBV3-2) and TRBJ1-1; D call uncertain. Germline-derived CDR1 and CDR2 are LGHDT and YNNKEL (reference sequence). Trimming cost V 1 base and J 1 base, with 10 bases left between them. The CDR3 is made up of 15 amino acids. The CDR3 region has the DNA TGTGCCAGCAGCCAAGGGGCCAGGTGGAACACTGAAGCTTTCTTT. It specifies CASSQGARWNTEAFF.

This clone was recorded at least ten times. The chain joins TRBV27 to TRBJ1-3; D gene uncertain. V was clipped by 6 bases and J by 0 bases, with 15 bases between them. Germline values: CDR1 MNHEY, CDR2 SMNVEV (reference sequence). The CDR3 runs to 16 residues. In nucleotides, the CDR3 is TGTGCCAGCAGCCCCTGGGCAGCTCTCTCTGGAAACACCATATATTTT. This encodes CASSPWAALSGNTIYF.

The V gene is TRBV7-9, the J gene TRBJ2-1; either TRBD1 or TRBD2 may supply D (5 bases each). The germline V gene encodes CDR1 SEHNR and CDR2 FQNEAQ (reference sequence). Trimming left V 5 bases short and J 0 bases short, with 11 bases between. This CDR3 has 15 residues. Here the CDR3 DNA reads TGTGCCAGCAGCCAAGGGGAGAGCTCCTACAATGAGCAGTTCTTC. Translated, it gives CASSQGESSYNEQFF.

This clone was seen only once. The CDR3 DNA is TGTGCCAGCAGCCCTAGGGACAGTAAAAACATTCAGTACTTC. This sequence encodes CASSPRDSKNIQYF. The V and J genes are TRBV5-4 and TRBJ2-4, with 7 positions matching TRBD1. V was pared by 4 bases and J by 4 bases, with 5 bases of the junction left unmatched. The V gene's germline CDR1 is SGHNT and CDR2 YYREEE (reference sequence). The CDR3 extends over 14 amino acids.

V gene TRBV3-1 (or the pseudogene TRBV3-2) combines with J gene TRBJ2-7; TRBD1 matches at 7 bases. Germline assignment: CDR1 LGHDT and CDR2 YNNKEL (reference sequence). CDR3 length equals 15 residues. The V and J ends lost 3 bases and 3 bases, in that order; junction bases with no gene match: 8. CDR3 loop: CASSQYGTEYYEQYF. DNA of the CDR3: TGTGCCAGCAGCCAGTATGGGACAGAGTACTACGAGCAGTACTTC.

This chain links TRBV3-1 (or the pseudogene TRBV3-2) with TRBJ1-1, with D possibly TRBD1 on 5 matching bases. Germline CDR1 is LGHDT and CDR2 is YNNKEL (reference sequence). The V end lost 1 base, the J end lost 1 base, and 10 bases lay between the germline ends. There are 15 residues in the CDR3. CDR3 region: CASSQAGRGNTEAFF. The CDR3 DNA reads TGTGCCAGCAGCCAAGCTGGGAGGGGGAACACTGAAGCTTTCTTT.